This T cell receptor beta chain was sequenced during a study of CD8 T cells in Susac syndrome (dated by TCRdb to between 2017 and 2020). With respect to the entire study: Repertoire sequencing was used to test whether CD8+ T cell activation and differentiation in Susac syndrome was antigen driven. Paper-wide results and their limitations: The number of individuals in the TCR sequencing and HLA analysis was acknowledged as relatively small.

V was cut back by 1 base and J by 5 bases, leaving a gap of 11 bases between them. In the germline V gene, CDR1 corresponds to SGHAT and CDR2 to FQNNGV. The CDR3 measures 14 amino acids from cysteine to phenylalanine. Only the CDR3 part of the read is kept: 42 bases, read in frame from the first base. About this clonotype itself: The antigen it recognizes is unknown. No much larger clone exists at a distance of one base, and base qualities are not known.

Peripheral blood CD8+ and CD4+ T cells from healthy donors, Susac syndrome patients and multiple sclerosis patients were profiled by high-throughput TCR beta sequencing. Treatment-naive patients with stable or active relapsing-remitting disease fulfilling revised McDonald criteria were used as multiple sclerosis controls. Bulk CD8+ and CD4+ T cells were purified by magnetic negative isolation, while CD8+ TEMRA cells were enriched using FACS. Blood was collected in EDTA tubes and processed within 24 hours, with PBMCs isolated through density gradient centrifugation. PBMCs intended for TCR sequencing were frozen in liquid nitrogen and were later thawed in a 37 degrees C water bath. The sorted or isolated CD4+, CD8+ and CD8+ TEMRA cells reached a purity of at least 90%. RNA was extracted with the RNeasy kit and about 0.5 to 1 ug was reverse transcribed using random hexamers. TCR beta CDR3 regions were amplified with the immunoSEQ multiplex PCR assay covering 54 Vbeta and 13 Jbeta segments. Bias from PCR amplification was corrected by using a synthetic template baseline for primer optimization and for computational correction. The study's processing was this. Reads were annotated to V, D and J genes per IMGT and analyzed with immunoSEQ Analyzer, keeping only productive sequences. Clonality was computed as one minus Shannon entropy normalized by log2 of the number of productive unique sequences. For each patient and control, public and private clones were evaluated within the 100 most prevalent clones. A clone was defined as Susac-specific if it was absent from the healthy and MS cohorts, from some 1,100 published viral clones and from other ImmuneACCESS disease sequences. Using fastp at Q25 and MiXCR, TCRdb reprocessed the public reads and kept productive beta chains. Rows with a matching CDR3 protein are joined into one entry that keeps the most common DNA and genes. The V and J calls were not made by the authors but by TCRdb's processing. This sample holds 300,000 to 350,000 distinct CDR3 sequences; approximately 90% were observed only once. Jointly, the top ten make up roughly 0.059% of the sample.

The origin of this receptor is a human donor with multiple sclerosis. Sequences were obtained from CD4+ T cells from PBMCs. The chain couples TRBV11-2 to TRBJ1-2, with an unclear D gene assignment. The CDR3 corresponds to CASSLALGFYGYTF. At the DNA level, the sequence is TGTGCCAGCAGCTTAGCACTCGGTTTTTATGGCTACACCTTC. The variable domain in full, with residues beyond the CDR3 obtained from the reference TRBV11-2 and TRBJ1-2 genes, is EAGVAQSPRYKIIEKRQSVAFWCNPISGHATLYWYQQILGQGPKLLIQFQNNGVVDDSQLPKDRFSAERLKGVDSTLKIQPAKLEDSAVYLCASSLALGFYGYTFGSGTRLTVV.